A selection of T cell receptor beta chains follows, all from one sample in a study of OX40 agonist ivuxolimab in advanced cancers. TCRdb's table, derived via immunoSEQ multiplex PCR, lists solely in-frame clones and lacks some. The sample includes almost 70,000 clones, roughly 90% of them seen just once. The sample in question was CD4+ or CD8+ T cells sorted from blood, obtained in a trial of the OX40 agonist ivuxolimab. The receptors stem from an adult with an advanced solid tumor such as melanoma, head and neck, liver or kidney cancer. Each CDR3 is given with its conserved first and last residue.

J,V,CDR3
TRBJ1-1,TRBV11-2,CASSLVLAGPEAFF
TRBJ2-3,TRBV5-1,CASSLILAGPLADTQYF
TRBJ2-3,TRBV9,CASSVGNTDTQYF
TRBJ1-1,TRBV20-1,CSATPHPWAFF
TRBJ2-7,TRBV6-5,CASRPGQGIIYEQYF
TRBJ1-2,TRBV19,CASRHRGSNYGYTF
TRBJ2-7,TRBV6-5,CASSSRPGGGSEQYF
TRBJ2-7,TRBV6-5,CASSYSRSLRVSEQYF
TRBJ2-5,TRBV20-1,CSASKGETQYF
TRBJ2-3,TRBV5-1,CASSLQDTQYF
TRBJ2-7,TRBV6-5,CASSWTEGYEQYF
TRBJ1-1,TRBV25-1,CASSELYRSNTEAFF
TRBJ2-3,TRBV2,CASRPRGANTDTQYF
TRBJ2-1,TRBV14,CASSQLAVSNEQFF
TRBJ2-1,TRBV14,CASSQDLGRLGEQFF
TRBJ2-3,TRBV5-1,CASSTGTSEIYTQYF
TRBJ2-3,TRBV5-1,CASSLAQVAGTSAVADTQYF
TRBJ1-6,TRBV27,CASSLNLPTYSPLHF
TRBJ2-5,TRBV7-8,CASSLGGRDPRHF
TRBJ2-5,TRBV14,CASSQGRGQGSETQYF
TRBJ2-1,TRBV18,CASSPGLSSHNEQFF
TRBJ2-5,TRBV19,CASSIVGTGQTQYF
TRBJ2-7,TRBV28,CASSLTPYEQYF
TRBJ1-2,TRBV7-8,CASSLAGYYGYTF
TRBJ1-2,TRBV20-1,CSATMNGYTF
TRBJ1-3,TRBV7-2,CASSLAGTGGSGNTIYF
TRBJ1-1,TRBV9,CASSVGKGNTEAFF
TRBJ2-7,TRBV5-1,CASSLEGTVAYEQYF
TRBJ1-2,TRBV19,CASSIDRTVDTF
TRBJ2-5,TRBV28,CASSFGGYQETQYF
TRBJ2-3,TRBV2,CASGREGSDTQYF
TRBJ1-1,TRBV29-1,CSVGQGRWGTEAFF
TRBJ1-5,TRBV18,CASSPSGQGDQPQHF
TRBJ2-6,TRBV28,CASTRVGATSGANVLTF
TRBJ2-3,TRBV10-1,CASSEPSGGTDTQYF
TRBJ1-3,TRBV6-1,CASSENYSGNTIYF
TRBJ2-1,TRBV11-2,CASRRTSGSTYNEQFF
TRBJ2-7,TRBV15,CATSRDAGTYEQYF
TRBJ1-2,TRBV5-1,CASSLDSANYGYTF
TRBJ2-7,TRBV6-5,CATEGRMSGSYEQYF
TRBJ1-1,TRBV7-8,CASSLGTGPMNTEAFF
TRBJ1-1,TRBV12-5,CASGLIAGTEAFF
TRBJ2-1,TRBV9,CASSATGTGHNEQFF
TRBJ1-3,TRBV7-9,CASSLVGSGNTIYF
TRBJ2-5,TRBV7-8,CASSPITAIRETQYF
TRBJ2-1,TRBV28,CASNAGPSTYNEQFF
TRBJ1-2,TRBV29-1,CSVEGGRANYGYTF
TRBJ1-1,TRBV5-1,CASSLDQGGRPEAFF
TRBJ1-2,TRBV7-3,CASSSTASQGARGYTF
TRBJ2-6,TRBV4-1,CASSPTGSNSGANVLTF
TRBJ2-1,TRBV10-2,CASRGLAGVFNEQFF
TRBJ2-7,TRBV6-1,CASSPLIGIYEQYF
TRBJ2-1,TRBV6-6,CASRTDSGYNEQFF